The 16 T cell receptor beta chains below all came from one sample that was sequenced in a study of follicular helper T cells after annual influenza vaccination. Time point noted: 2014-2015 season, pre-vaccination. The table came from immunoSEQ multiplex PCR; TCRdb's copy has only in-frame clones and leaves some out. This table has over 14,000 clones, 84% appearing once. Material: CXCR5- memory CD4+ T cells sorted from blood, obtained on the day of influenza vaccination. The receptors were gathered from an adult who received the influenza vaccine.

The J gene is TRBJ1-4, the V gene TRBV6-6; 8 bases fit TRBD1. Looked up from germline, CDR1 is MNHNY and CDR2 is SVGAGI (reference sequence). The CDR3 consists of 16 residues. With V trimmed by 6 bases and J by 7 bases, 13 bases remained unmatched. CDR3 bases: TGTGCCAGCAGAGCCGGAAAAGGACAGGGCACTGAAAAACTGTTTTTT. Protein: CASRAGKGQGTEKLFF.

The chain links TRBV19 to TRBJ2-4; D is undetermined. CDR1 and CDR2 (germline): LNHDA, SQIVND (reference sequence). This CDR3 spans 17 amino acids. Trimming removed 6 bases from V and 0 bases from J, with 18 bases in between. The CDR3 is CASSQGPNQLAKNIQYF. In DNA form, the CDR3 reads TGTGCCAGTAGCCAAGGGCCAAACCAGTTAGCCAAAAACATTCAGTACTTC.

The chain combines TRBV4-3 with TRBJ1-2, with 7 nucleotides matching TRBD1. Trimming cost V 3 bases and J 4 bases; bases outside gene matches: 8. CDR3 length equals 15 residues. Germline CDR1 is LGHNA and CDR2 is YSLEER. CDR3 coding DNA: TGCGCCAGCAGCCAGGGACGGGACAGATCCTATGGCTACACCTTC. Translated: CASSQGRDRSYGYTF.

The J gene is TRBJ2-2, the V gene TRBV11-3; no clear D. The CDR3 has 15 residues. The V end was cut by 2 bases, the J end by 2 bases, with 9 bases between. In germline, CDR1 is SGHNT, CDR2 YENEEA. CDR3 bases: TGTGCCAGCAGCTTAAAGGGTTCAAACACCGGGGAGCTGTTTTTT. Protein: CASSLKGSNTGELFF.

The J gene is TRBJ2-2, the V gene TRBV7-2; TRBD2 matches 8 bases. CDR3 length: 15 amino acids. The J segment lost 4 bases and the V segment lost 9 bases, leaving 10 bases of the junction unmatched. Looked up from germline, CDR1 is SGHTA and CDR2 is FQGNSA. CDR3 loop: CASKVGTSATGELFF. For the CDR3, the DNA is TGTGCCAGTAAAGTGGGGACTAGTGCCACCGGGGAGCTGTTTTTT.

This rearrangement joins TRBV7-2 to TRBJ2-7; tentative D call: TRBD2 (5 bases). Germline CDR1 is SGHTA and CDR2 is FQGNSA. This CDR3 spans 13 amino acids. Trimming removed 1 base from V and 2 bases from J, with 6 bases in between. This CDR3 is CASSLVGTYEQYF. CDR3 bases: TGTGCCAGCAGCTTAGTCGGGACCTACGAGCAGTACTTC.

The CDR3 DNA is TGTGCCAGTAGTATAGGACAGGGAGAAGGCTACACCTTC. Translated, it gives CASSIGQGEGYTF. V gene TRBV19 combines with J gene TRBJ1-2, with 7 bases that match TRBD1. Germline CDR1 reads LNHDA; CDR2 reads SQIVND (reference sequence). J gave up 8 bases and V 1 base, and 4 bases lay outside the gene matches. The CDR3 sequence is 13 residues long.

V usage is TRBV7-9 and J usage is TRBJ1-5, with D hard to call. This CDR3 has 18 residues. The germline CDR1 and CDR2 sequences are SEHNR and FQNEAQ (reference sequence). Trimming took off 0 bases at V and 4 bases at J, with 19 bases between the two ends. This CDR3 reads CASSLASSLAGLNQPQHF. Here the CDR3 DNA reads TGTGCCAGCAGCTTAGCCTCGAGCCTTGCTGGCCTGAATCAGCCCCAGCATTTT.

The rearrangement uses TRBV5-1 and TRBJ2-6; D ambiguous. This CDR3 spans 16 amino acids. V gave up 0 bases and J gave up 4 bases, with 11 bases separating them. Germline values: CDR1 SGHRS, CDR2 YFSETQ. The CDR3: CASSLDAGSGANVLTF. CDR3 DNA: TGCGCCAGCAGCTTGGATGCCGGGTCCGGGGCCAACGTCCTGACTTTC.

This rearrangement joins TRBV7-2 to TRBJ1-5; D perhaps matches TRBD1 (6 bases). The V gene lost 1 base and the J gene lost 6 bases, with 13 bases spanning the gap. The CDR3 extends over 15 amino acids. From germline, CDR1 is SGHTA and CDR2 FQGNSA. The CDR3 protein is CASSLGAGEVQPQHF. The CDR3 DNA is TGTGCCAGCAGCTTAGGAGCAGGGGAGGTTCAGCCCCAGCATTTT.

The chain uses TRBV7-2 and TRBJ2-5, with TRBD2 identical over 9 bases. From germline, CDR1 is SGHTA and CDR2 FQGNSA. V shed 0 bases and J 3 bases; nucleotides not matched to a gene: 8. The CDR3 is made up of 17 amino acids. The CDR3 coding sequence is TGTGCCAGCAGCTTAGCGGCCCTCGGCGGGGGGGAAGAGACCCAGTACTTC. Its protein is CASSLAALGGGEETQYF.

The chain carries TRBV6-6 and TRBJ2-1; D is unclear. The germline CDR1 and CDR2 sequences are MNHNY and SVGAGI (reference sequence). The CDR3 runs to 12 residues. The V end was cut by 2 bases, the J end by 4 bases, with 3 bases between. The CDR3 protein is CASSYRYNEQFF. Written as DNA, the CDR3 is TGTGCCAGCAGTTACCGGTACAATGAGCAGTTCTTC.

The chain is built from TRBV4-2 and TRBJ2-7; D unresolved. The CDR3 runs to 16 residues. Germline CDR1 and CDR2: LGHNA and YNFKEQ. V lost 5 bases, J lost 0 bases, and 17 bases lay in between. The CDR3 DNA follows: TGTGCCAGCAGCTTGTTGAAAACCTCCGACTCCTACGAGCAGTACTTC. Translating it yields CASSLLKTSDSYEQYF.

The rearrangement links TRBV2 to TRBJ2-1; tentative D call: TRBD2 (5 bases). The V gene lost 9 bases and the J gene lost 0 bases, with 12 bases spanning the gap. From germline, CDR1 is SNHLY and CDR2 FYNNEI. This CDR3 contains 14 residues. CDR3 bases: TGTGCCAGTCATTCGGGGTCCTCCTACAATGAGCAGTTCTTC. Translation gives CASHSGSSYNEQFF.

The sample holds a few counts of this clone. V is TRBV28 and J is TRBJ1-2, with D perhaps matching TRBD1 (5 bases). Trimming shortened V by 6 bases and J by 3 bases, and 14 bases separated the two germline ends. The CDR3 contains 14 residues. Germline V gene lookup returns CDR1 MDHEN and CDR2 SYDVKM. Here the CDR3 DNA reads TGTGCCAGCAGCCGGGGGAGGTCTGACTATGGCTACACCTTC. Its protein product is CASSRGRSDYGYTF.

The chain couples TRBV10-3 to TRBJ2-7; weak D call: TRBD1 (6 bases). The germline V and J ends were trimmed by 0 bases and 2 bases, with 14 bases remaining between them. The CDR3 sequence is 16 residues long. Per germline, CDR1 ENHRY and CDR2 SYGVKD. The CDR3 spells CAISESDRFRTYEQYF. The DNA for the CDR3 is TGTGCCATCAGTGAGTCAGACAGGTTTAGAACCTACGAGCAGTACTTC.